This TCR beta chain is drawn from a study of post-analysis software for immune sequencing data. Findings of the study overall: Compared with controls, patients had more of about 5 TRBV segments, including TRBV5-6, TRBV5-1 and TRBV20-1.

Comment on this clonotype: Its cognate antigen is unknown.

The TCR beta cDNA libraries contained unique molecular identifiers. There were roughly 1 to 11 million T cells, and 450,000 to 550,000 cDNA molecules came from them. TCRdb processed the PCR reads anew with MiXCR; each CDR3 protein has one entry. The data show roughly 700,000 distinct CDR3 sequences, around 27% seen once. Germline V gives CDR1 SNHLY, CDR2 FYNNEI. This CDR3 has 14 residues. The V end lost 5 bases, the J end lost 6 bases, and 14 bases lay between the germline ends. Sequenced sample: blood. This receptor was taken from a girl between 5 and 17 years old with multiple sclerosis. The chain joins TRBV2 to TRBJ1-5, with D perhaps TRBD1 (5 bases). For the CDR3, the DNA is TGTGCCAGCAGTCCCACTGGACAAGCTCAGCCCCAGCATTTT. This codes for CASSPTGQAQPQHF.